These 20 T cell receptor beta chains originate from one sample sequenced in a study of T cells in Graves' hyperthyroidism and ophthalmopathy. TCR beta CDR3 regions were amplified from RNA. The TCR CDR3 first-round RT-PCR relied on the HTBI primer set. TCRdb passed the multiplex PCR reads through MiXCR, listing each CDR3 protein once. Among around 500,000 distinct CDR3 sequences listed, around 13% were seen once. The sequencing input was blood. These receptors came from a woman in her 40s with Graves' hyperthyroidism.

This clonotype was detected ten times or more. The V gene is TRBV5-1, the J gene TRBJ2-1, with TRBD2 as a possible D gene (5 bases). The V end was cut by 2 bases, the J end by 1 base, with 10 bases between. CDR3 length equals 15 residues. Germline-derived CDR1 and CDR2 are SGHRS and YFSETQ. CDR3 protein: CASSFTRASYNEQFF. The CDR3 DNA follows: TGCGCCAGCAGCTTCACGCGGGCGTCCTACAATGAGCAGTTCTTC.

This clonotype was recorded at least ten times. The V gene is TRBV20-1, the J gene TRBJ2-3; D could derive from TRBD1 or TRBD2 (7 bases each). V lost 6 bases and J lost 6, with 16 bases in between. This CDR3 region has 13 residues. Germline CDR1 is DFQATT and CDR2 is SNEGSKA (reference sequence). For the CDR3, the DNA is TGCAGTGCCCCCAGGGGGAGGGATGATACGCAGTATTTT. It translates to CSAPRGRDDTQYF.

This clonotype was recorded a few times. The CDR3 loop is CASSQDVWSYTF. For the CDR3, the DNA is TGTGCCAGCAGCCAAGATGTTTGGAGCTACACCTTC. The chain combines TRBV14 with TRBJ1-2, with D hard to call. Trimming left V 0 bases short and J 9 bases short, with 8 bases between. This CDR3 spans 12 amino acids. Germline CDR1 SGHDN, CDR2 FVKESK.

This chain connects TRBV19 to TRBJ2-1; tentatively, D is TRBD1 or TRBD2 (6 bases each). Germline assignment: CDR1 LNHDA and CDR2 SQIVND (reference sequence). V lost 3 bases, J lost 4 bases, and 13 bases lay in between. The CDR3 consists of 15 residues. The CDR3 protein is CASSIQGSGYNEQFF. DNA of the CDR3: TGTGCCAGTAGTATTCAGGGGAGCGGGTACAATGAGCAGTTCTTC. The full variable domain, with the rest looked up from reference TRBV19 and TRBJ2-1, is DGGITQSPKYLFRKEGQNVTLSCEQNLNHDAMYWYRQDPGQGLRLIYYSQIVNDFQKGDIAEGYSVSREKKESFPLTVTSAQKNPTAFYLCASSIQGSGYNEQFFGPGTRLTVL.

This clonotype has a count of ten or more. The genes are TRBV7-2 and TRBJ2-7, with TRBD2 identical over 7 bases. The CDR3 runs 19 residues. V shed 4 bases and J 0 bases; nucleotides not matched to a gene: 18. Looked up from germline, CDR1 is SGHTA and CDR2 is FQGNSA. The CDR3: CASSSLGLDRGRGSYEQYF. The CDR3 region has the DNA TGTGCCAGCAGCTCCCTAGGACTAGATCGTGGTCGGGGCTCCTACGAGCAGTACTTC.

The chain combines TRBV7-3 with TRBJ2-1, with a weak D call TRBD2 (6 bases). This CDR3 is 16 amino acids long. Trimming pared 2 bases from V and 0 bases from J, leaving 11 bases between. Germline V gives CDR1 SGHTA, CDR2 FQGTGA. This chain's CDR3 is CASSLFGSSSYNEQFF. As DNA, the CDR3 is TGTGCCAGCAGCTTATTCGGGAGCAGCTCCTACAATGAGCAGTTCTTC.

The genes are TRBV7-3 and TRBJ2-1; 9 nucleotides align to TRBD2. This CDR3 has 14 residues. With 0 bases clipped from V and 8 bases from J, the junction kept 2 bases outside the gene matches. Per the germline V gene, CDR1 is SGHTA and CDR2 is FQGTGA. CDR3 region: CASSLTSGSYEQFF. CDR3 in DNA: TGTGCCAGCAGCTTAACTAGCGGGAGCTATGAGCAGTTCTTC.

This clonotype was observed at least ten times. This chain uses TRBV2 with TRBJ2-3, with TRBD1 matching 7 bases. The CDR3 is made up of 16 amino acids. With V trimmed by 0 bases and J by 0 bases, 3 bases remained unmatched. Germline V gives CDR1 SNHLY, CDR2 FYNNEI. CDR3 in amino acids: CASSEAGTDSTDTQYF. DNA for the CDR3: TGTGCCAGCAGTGAAGCAGGGACAGACAGCACAGATACGCAGTATTTT.

The chain employs TRBV2 and TRBJ2-7; 11 bases fit TRBD2. The CDR3 contains 15 residues. The V and J ends lost 7 bases and 4 bases, in that order; junction bases with no gene match: 9. Germline lookup yields CDR1 SNHLY and CDR2 FYNNEI. The CDR3 protein is CASIRVAGGWYEQYF. CDR3 in DNA: TGTGCCAGCATTCGGGTAGCGGGAGGGTGGTACGAGCAGTACTTC.

Many counts were recorded for this clonotype. The rearrangement uses TRBV3-1 and TRBJ1-6; possibly TRBD1 for D (5 bases). The CDR3 contains 15 residues. The V end was cut by 3 bases, the J end by 2 bases, with 8 bases between. Germline CDR1 reads LGHDT; CDR2 reads YNNKEL (reference sequence). In DNA, the CDR3 is TGTGCCAGCAGCCAGGGGGAAGCCTATAATTCACCCCTCCACTTT. It codes for CASSQGEAYNSPLHF.

This clonotype was counted a few times. This sequence joins TRBV5-4 and TRBJ2-5; TRBD2 is a possible D gene (5 bases). The germline V gene encodes CDR1 SGHNT and CDR2 YYREEE (reference sequence). The V gene lost 1 base and the J gene lost 3 bases, with 7 bases spanning the gap. The CDR3 has 13 residues. The CDR3 region is CASSLPAEETQYF. The CDR3 bases are TGTGCCAGCAGCTTGCCAGCGGAAGAGACCCAGTACTTC.

In its sample, this clonotype was seen a few times. The chain couples TRBV28 to TRBJ2-7; TRBD1 aligns across 7 bases. Unmatched junction bases numbered 7, after V lost 6 bases and J lost 2 bases. The V gene's germline CDR1 is MDHEN and CDR2 SYDVKM. The CDR3 has 14 amino acids. CDR3 in amino acids: CASSRPGTAYEQYF. CDR3 bases: TGTGCCAGCAGCCGACCCGGGACAGCCTACGAGCAGTACTTC.

This clonotype turned up a few times. This clone may be a read error of a much larger clone one base away. The genes are TRBV3-1 and TRBJ1-1, with 8 nucleotides matching TRBD1. With 4 bases clipped from V and 10 bases from J, the junction kept 8 bases outside the gene matches. The CDR3 is made up of 13 amino acids. Germline V gene data show CDR1 as LGHDT and CDR2 as YNNKEL (reference sequence). DNA of the CDR3: TGTGCCAGCAGCCCGGGACAGGCCCCGCGAGCTTTCTTT. It encodes CASSPGQAPRAFF.

This clonotype turned up a few times. The chain has TRBV3-1 and TRBJ2-1; no clear D gene. The CDR3 is 12 residues long. Per germline, CDR1 LGHDT and CDR2 YNNKEL (reference sequence). Trimming removed 3 bases from V and 9 bases from J, with 9 bases in between. In DNA form, the CDR3 reads TGTGCCAGCAGCCAGTCCCTAGTTGAGCAGTTCTTC. Its protein product is CASSQSLVEQFF.

The rearrangement joins TRBV28 to TRBJ2-3, with TRBD2 as a possible D gene (7 bases). V lost 8 bases, J lost 4 bases, and 19 bases lay in between. Germline V gives CDR1 MDHEN, CDR2 SYDVKM. The CDR3 has 15 amino acids. The chain's CDR3 is CASSGLRGGPDTQYF. CDR3 DNA: TGTGCCAGCTCTGGTTTGAGGGGGGGACCAGATACGCAGTATTTT.

This clonotype was recorded at least ten times. CDR3 in amino acids: CASSPGEYAEAFF. The CDR3 DNA reads as TGTGCCAGCAGCCCAGGGGAATATGCTGAAGCTTTCTTT. This chain joins TRBV2 and TRBJ1-1, with D tentatively TRBD1 (6 bases). V was clipped by 6 bases and J by 6 bases, with 14 bases between them. Germline-derived CDR1 and CDR2 are SNHLY and FYNNEI. The CDR3 has 13 amino acids. Full variable domain (outside the CDR3, taken from reference TRBV2 and TRBJ1-1): EPEVTQTPSHQVTQMGQEVILRCVPISNHLYFYWYRQILGQKVEFLVSFYNNEISEKSEIFDDQFSVERPDGSNFTLKIRSTKLEDSAMYFCASSPGEYAEAFFGQGTRLTVV.

The table lists this clonotype with many counts. The V and J genes are TRBV3-1 and TRBJ2-2; D call uncertain. Trimming shortened V by 8 bases and J by 6 bases, and 10 bases separated the two germline ends. The CDR3 is 12 amino acids. Germline V lookup: CDR1 LGHDT, CDR2 YNNKEL (reference sequence). CDR3 loop: CASPPGSGELFF. CDR3 DNA sequence: TGTGCCAGCCCCCCTGGGTCCGGGGAGCTGTTTTTT.

As concerns this clonotype: A much larger clone sits a single nucleotide away, making a read error possible. In DNA, the CDR3 is TGTGCCTGGAGCCAAAACACCGGGGAGCTGTTTTTT. Residues: CAWSQNTGELFF. The chain couples TRBV30 to TRBJ2-2; the D is unclear. V shed 3 bases and J shed 2 bases, with 4 bases lying between them. Germline CDR1 is GTSNPN and CDR2 is SVGIG (reference sequence). The CDR3 is 12 amino acids.

The J gene is TRBJ1-2, the V gene TRBV7-2; the match to TRBD1 covers 8 bases. CDR3 length: 15 residues. Germline V gene sequence: CDR1 SGHTA, CDR2 FQGNSA. The ends lost 5 bases at V and 8 bases at J; junction bases unmatched: 13. The CDR3 reads CASSPEGQGSNGYTF. CDR3 nucleotide sequence: TGTGCCAGCAGCCCTGAAGGACAGGGATCTAACGGCTACACCTTC.

This clonotype was detected ten times or more. CDR3 residues: CASSLSGEGGIQYF. The CDR3 bases are TGTGCCAGCAGCTTATCCGGGGAAGGGGGCATTCAGTACTTC. This chain connects TRBV7-8 to TRBJ2-4; TRBD1 might be the D (6 bases). Germline assignment: CDR1 SGHVS and CDR2 FQNEAQ. V was pared by 2 bases and J by 9 bases, with 14 bases between. The CDR3 sequence is 14 residues long.